A selection of T cell receptor beta chains follows, all from one sample in a study of T cells in Graves' hyperthyroidism and ophthalmopathy. TCRdb reanalysed the multiplex PCR reads using MiXCR and keeps one entry per CDR3 protein. The sample consists of under 300,000 distinct CDR3 sequences, 12% to 15% of them appearing once. Input material: blood. Receptor source: a woman between 40 and 50 years old with Graves' hyperthyroidism. Each CDR3 is given without its conserved first and last residue. The order of the fields is V gene, clone size, J gene, CDR3 protein. Size is stated for part of the rows, as once, few or many counts, or as a class when the clone is expanded.

>TRBV30|many|TRBJ2-3
AGAWVNTDTQY
>TRBV29-1|few|TRBJ1-1
SFKVGDTEAF
>TRBV5-5|few|TRBJ2-5
ASRPPGVLQETQY
>TRBV24-1|many|TRBJ2-5
ATSEALQETQY
>TRBV7-9|many|TRBJ1-1
ASSEKGIRTEAF
>TRBV2|NA|TRBJ2-3
ASSPSGGAQDTQY
>TRBV28|many|TRBJ2-1
ASSVGRQYNEQF
>TRBV10-2|few|TRBJ2-7
ASSESEQGYEQY
>TRBV30|many|TRBJ2-3
AWTGGRSSDTQY
>TRBV19|NA|TRBJ2-1
ASSMGGQGSYNEQF
>TRBV12-3/TRBV12-4|many|TRBJ2-5
ASSLSRFQETQY
>TRBV20-1|few|TRBJ1-6
SARFTGPNSPLH
>TRBV7-6|NA|TRBJ1-4
ASSFRNPESTNEKLF
>TRBV4-1|NA|TRBJ1-1
ASSQTGGPEAF
>TRBV12-3/TRBV12-4|many|TRBJ2-3
ASSWTDTDTQY
>TRBV5-1|NA|TRBJ1-4
ASSLGSRGDEKLF
>TRBV6-1|NA|TRBJ2-1
ASSRSPIDSYNEQF
>TRBV19|NA|TRBJ1-2
ASQVDRNYGYT
>TRBV7-9|many|TRBJ1-2
ASSPPTDRGYGGYT
>TRBV24-1|NA|TRBJ2-1
ATSDLPSGRARDEQF
>TRBV2|many|TRBJ1-5
ASSWYSNQPQH
>TRBV15|many|TRBJ2-5
ATSRYGQGGKETQY
>TRBV7-3|many|TRBJ2-3
ASSAGTDTSTDTQY
>TRBV6-5|many|TRBJ2-1
ASSYSADEQF
>TRBV5-8|many|TRBJ1-1
ASTPGGVGAEAF
>TRBV2|many|TRBJ1-6
ASKFGDKNSPLH
>TRBV11-3|NA|TRBJ2-7
ASSLVRSAETYEQY
>TRBV5-4|few|TRBJ2-1
ASSLGSPRNEQF
>TRBV6-1|many|TRBJ1-1
ASRLGRTNTEAF
>TRBV7-8|many|TRBJ2-3
ASSFRGGRSDTQY
>TRBV2|many|TRBJ2-2
ASSEIRNTGELF
>TRBV18|many|TRBJ1-5
ASSPQGADQPQH
>TRBV6-1|many|TRBJ1-4
ASSWGQANEKLF
>TRBV11-1|many|TRBJ1-1
ASNTGYGTEAF
>TRBV12-3/TRBV12-4|many|TRBJ1-4
ASSFDPTNEKLF
>TRBV7-9|NA|TRBJ2-1
ASSIPGLADEQF
>TRBV27|many|TRBJ2-5
ASSGREGETQY
>TRBV28|many|TRBJ2-1
ASSYDRRGNEQF
>TRBV7-3|many|TRBJ2-1
ASSPPGGTTQQF
>TRBV18|few|TRBJ2-1
ASSRDRGHGYNEQF
>TRBV27|many|TRBJ2-5
ASSLIGGRGPEAQY
>TRBV7-9|many|TRBJ2-1
ASSLTGDSYNEQF
>TRBV13|many|TRBJ1-1
ASSPRGEWNAF
>TRBV12-3/TRBV12-4|NA|TRBJ2-7
ASSTTGGSYEQY
>TRBV7-3|many|TRBJ1-1
ASSSQGGNTEAF
>TRBV10-3|many|TRBJ1-2
AISGTDYGYT
>TRBV7-9|NA|TRBJ1-2
ASSHRDTAGYT
>TRBV15|many|TRBJ2-7
ATSRSRAGGSYEQY
>TRBV20-1|many|TRBJ2-1
SARDSGTGARF
>TRBV28|many|TRBJ1-3
ASRDGTGVSGNTIY
>TRBV29-1|once|TRBJ1-2
SVEGDLQGGYGYT
>TRBV6-1|few|TRBJ2-7
ASSEGVAGVGEQY
>TRBV7-9|many|TRBJ2-1
ASSPGLAGVEEQF
>TRBV7-3|many|TRBJ2-2
ASSLMGLAEGTGELF
>TRBV15|few|TRBJ2-7
ATSSSLGQGAYEQY